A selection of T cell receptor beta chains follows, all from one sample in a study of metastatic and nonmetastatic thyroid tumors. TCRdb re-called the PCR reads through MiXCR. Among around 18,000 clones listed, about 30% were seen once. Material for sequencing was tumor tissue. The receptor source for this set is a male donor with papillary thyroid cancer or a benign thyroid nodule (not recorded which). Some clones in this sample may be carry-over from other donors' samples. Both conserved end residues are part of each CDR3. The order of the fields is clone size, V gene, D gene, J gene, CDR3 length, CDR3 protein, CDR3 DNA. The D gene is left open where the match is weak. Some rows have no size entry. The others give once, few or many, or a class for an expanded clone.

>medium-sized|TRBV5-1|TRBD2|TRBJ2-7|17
CASSLGRLAGDSYEQYF
TGCGCCAGCAGCTTGGGCCGGCTAGCGGGGGACTCCTACGAGCAGTACTTC
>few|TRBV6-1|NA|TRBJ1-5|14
CASRVGVSNQPQHF
TGTGCCAGCAGGGTCGGGGTTAGCAATCAGCCCCAGCATTTT
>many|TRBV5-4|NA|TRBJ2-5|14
CASSHLRQGETQYF
TGTGCCAGCAGCCATCTTAGGCAGGGGGAGACCCAGTACTTC
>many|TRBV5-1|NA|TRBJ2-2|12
CASSLLPGELFF
TGCGCCAGCAGCTTGCTGCCCGGGGAGCTGTTTTTT
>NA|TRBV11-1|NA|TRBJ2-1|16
CASSSGRVGGYNEQFF
TGTGCCAGCAGCTCAGGGCGGGTGGGCGGCTACAATGAGCAGTTCTTC
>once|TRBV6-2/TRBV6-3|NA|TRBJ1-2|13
CASGYLVSYGNTF
TGTGCCAGCGGTTACCTGGTTAGCTATGGCAACACCTTC
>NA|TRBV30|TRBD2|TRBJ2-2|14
CAWSPGLAFGELFF
TGTGCCTGGAGTCCCGGACTAGCTTTCGGGGAGCTGTTTTTT
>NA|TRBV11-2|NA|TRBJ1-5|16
CASSLLGGRGNQPQHF
TGTGCCAGCAGCTTATTGGGGGGGCGCGGTAATCAGCCCCAGCATTTT
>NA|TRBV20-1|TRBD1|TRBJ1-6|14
CIAHTTGSNRDLHF
TGCATTGCCCATACGACAGGGTCGAATCGGGACCTCCACTTT
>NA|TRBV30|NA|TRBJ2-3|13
CACSNIKADTQYF
TGTGCCTGTTCCAACATTAAGGCAGATACGCAGTATTTT
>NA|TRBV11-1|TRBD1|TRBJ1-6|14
CASNPTGGTSPLHF
TGTGCCAGCAACCCGACAGGGGGCACGTCACCCCTCCACTTT